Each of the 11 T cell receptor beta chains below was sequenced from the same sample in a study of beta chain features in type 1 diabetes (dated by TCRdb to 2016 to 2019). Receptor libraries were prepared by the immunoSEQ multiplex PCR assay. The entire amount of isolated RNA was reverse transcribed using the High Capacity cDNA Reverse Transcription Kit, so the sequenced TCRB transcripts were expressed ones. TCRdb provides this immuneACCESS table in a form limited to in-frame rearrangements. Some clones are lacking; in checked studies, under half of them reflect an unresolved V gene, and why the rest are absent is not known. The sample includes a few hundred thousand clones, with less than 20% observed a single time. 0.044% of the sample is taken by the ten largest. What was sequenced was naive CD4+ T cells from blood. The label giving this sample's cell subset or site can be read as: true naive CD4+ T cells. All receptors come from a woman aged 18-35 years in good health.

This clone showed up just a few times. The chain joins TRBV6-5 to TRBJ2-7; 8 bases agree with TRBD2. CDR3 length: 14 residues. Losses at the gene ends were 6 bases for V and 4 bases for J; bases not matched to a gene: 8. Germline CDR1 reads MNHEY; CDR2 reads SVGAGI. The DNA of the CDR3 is TGTGCCAGCAGGGCAGCGGGGGAGTCTTACGAGCAGTACTTC. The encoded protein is CASRAAGESYEQYF.

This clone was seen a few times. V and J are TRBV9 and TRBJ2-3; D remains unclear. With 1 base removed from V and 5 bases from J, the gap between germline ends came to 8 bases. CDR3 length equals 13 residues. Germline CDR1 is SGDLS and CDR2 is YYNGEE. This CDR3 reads CASSVIVGDTQYF. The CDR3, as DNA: TGTGCCAGCAGCGTAATAGTCGGAGATACGCAGTATTTT.

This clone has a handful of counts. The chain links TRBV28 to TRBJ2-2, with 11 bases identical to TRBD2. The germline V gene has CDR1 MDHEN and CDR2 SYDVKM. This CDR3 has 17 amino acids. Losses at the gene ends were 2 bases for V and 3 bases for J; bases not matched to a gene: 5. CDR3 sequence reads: CASSLRGLAGHTGELFF. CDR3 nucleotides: TGTGCCAGCAGTTTAAGAGGACTAGCGGGCCACACCGGGGAGCTGTTTTTT.

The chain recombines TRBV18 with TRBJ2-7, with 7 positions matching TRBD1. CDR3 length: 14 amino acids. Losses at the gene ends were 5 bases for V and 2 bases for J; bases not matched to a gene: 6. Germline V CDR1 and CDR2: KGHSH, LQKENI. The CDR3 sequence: CASSIQGTAYEQYF. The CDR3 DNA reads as TGTGCCAGCTCAATACAAGGGACAGCCTACGAGCAGTACTTC.

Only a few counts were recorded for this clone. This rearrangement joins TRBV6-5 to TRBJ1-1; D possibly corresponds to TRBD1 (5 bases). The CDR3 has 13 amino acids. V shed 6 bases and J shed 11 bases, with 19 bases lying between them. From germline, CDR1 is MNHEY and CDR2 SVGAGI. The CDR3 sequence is CASRDTQTRWAFF. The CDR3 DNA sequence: TGTGCCAGCAGGGACACCCAAACACGGTGGGCTTTCTTT.

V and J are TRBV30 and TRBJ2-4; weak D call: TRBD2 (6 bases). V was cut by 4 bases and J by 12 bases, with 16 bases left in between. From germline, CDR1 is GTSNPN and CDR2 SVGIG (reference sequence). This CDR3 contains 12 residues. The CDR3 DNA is TGTGCCTGGAACCTAGCCGGGGGAACTCAGTACTTC. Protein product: CAWNLAGGTQYF.

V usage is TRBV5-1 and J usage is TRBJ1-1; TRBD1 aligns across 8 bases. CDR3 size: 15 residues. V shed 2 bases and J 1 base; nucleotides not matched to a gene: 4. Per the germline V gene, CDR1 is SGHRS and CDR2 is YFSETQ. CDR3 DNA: TGCGCCAGCAGCTTCGGACAGGGAAGGAACACTGAAGCTTTCTTT. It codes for CASSFGQGRNTEAFF.

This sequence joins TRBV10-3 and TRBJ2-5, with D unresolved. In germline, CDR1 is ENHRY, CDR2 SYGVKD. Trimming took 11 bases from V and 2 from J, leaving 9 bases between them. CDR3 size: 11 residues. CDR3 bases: TGTGCCTCCCAAAATCAAGAGACCCAGTACTTC. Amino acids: CASQNQETQYF.

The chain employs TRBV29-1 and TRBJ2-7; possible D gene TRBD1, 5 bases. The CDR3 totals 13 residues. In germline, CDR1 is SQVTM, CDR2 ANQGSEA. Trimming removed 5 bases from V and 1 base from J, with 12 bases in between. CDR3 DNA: TGCAGCGTTTTTACAGGATCATCCTACGAGCAGTACTTC. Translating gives CSVFTGSSYEQYF.

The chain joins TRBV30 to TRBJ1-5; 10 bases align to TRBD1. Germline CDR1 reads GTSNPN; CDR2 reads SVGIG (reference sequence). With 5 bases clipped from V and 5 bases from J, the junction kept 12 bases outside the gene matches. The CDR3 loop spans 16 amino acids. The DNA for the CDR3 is TGTGCCTGGGGGCTCGGACAGGGGGAAATCGATCAGCCCCAGCATTTT. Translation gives CAWGLGQGEIDQPQHF.

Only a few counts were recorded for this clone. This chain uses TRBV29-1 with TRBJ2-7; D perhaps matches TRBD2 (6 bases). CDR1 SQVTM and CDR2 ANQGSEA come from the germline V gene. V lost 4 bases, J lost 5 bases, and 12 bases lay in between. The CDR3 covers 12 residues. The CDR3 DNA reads TGCAGCGTTGGTCACGGGAGCGACGAGCAGTACTTC. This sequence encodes CSVGHGSDEQYF.